Listed below are T cell receptor beta chains from one sample, sequenced in a study of technical replicates of blood from a handful of donors. Clones were read by immunoSEQ multiplex PCR, and TCRdb kept only the in-frame ones, dropping some. The sample records about 90,000 clones, about 93% being singletons. The sequencing sample was made of T cells isolated from PBMCs. The receptors derive from a human donor in good health. Each CDR3 is given with its conserved first and last residue. Each record gives: D gene, clone size, J gene, V gene, CDR3 protein, CDR3 DNA. D genes are given only for firm matches. Only part of the rows carry a size: once, few, many, or a class if the clone is expanded.

. . TRBJ1-3 TRBV19 CASRHNSGNTIYF TGTGCCAGTAGACATAACTCTGGAAACACCATATATTTT
. . TRBJ2-5 TRBV19 CASSWREQETQYF TGTGCCAGTAGTTGGAGGGAGCAAGAGACCCAGTACTTC
. . TRBJ1-2 TRBV14 CASSQTRTAWGYGYTF TGTGCCAGCAGCCAAACCCGGACAGCATGGGGCTATGGCTACACCTTC
. . TRBJ2-5 TRBV5-1 CASSLSGGGGETQYF TGCGCCAGCAGCTTGTCCGGGGGCGGGGGAGAGACCCAGTACTTC
. . TRBJ2-4 TRBV27 CASSSLVAKNIQYF TGTGCCAGCAGTTCGTTAGTGGCCAAAAACATTCAGTACTTC
. few TRBJ2-5 TRBV29-1 CSVEPGAGGETQYF TGCAGCGTTGAACCCGGTGCGGGCGGGGAGACCCAGTACTTC
. . TRBJ2-1 TRBV18 CASSRFTTSYNEQFF TGTGCCAGCTCACGGTTCACTACCTCCTACAATGAGCAGTTCTTC
. . TRBJ1-4 TRBV5-8 CASSLEPGRREKLFF TGTGCCAGCAGCTTGGAACCAGGGCGTCGGGAAAAACTGTTTTTT
. . TRBJ2-1 TRBV15 CATSRERGANNEQFF TGTGCCACCAGCAGAGAACGGGGGGCCAACAATGAGCAGTTCTTC
TRBD2 once TRBJ2-3 TRBV13 CASSLEFRSGGAATQYF TGTGCCAGCAGCTTAGAATTCCGGAGCGGGGGGGCGGCTACGCAGTATTTT
. . TRBJ1-2 TRBV28 CASSPDRYGYTF TGTGCCAGCAGTCCCGACAGGTATGGCTACACCTTC
TRBD1 . TRBJ1-2 TRBV18 CASSARQGANYGYTF TGTGCCAGCTCAGCCAGGCAGGGGGCAAACTATGGCTACACCTTC
TRBD2 . TRBJ2-7 TRBV4-1 CASSLLIPSGRVGEQYF TGCGCCAGCAGCCTCCTTATCCCTAGCGGGAGGGTGGGGGAGCAGTACTTC
. . TRBJ2-5 TRBV5-4 CASSSDRRETQYF TGTGCCAGCAGCTCCGACAGGCGGGAGACCCAGTACTTC
TRBD1 . TRBJ1-1 TRBV7-9 CASSYGTGENTEAFF TGTGCCAGCAGCTATGGGACAGGTGAAAACACTGAAGCTTTCTTT
TRBD1 . TRBJ2-3 TRBV30 CAWSTGGGTDTQYF TGTGCCTGGTCGACAGGGGGCGGTACAGATACGCAGTATTTT
TRBD2 . TRBJ2-5 TRBV5-1 CASRYESGKTQYF TGCGCCAGCAGATACGAAAGCGGGAAGACCCAGTACTTC
. once TRBJ1-1 TRBV7-2 CASSLGWGIGSVNTEAFF TGTGCCAGCAGCTTAGGTTGGGGCATAGGATCCGTTAACACTGAAGCTTTCTTT
TRBD2 . TRBJ2-7 TRBV19 CASSIRNSGGFGEQYF TGTGCCAGTAGTATCCGTAATAGCGGGGGGTTTGGTGAGCAGTACTTC
TRBD2 . TRBJ2-7 TRBV7-9 CASRPNAGGQDEQYF TGTGCCAGCAGACCTAACGCGGGAGGGCAAGACGAGCAGTACTTC
. . TRBJ2-1 TRBV28 CASREEGEQFF TGTGCCAGCAGGGAGGAGGGTGAGCAGTTCTTC
. . TRBJ2-3 TRBV6-6 CAVTGTMTRTDTQYF TGTGCCGTCACCGGGACAATGACTCGCACAGATACGCAGTATTTT
. once TRBJ2-4 TRBV6-5 CASSPQLAKNIQYF TGTGCCAGCAGTCCCCAGTTAGCCAAAAACATTCAGTACTTC
TRBD1 . TRBJ1-6 TRBV19 CASSIEGQGARSPLHF TGTGCCAGTAGTATTGAGGGCCAGGGGGCGCGTTCACCCCTCCACTTT
. . TRBJ2-3 TRBV29-1 CSVEVGVKGPRSTDTQYF TGCAGCGTTGAAGTTGGGGTTAAGGGGCCAAGGTCCACAGATACGCAGTATTTT